One sample yielded the 10 T cell receptor beta chains listed below, sequenced in a study of cytomegalovirus exposure and HLA in healthy donors. The table came from immunoSEQ multiplex PCR; TCRdb's copy has only in-frame clones and leaves some out. The repertoire includes tens of thousands of clones, approximately 96% of them detected once, and 1.5% to 2% sits in the top ten. The sequencing sample was made of PBMCs. These receptors were collected from a woman under 30 in good health and CMV-seropositive.

There are a few counts of this clone. The chain joins TRBV9 to TRBJ1-2; perhaps TRBD1 as D (6 bases). Trimming took 2 bases from V and 4 from J, leaving 12 bases between them. CDR3 length equals 14 residues. Germline loops: CDR1 SGDLS, CDR2 YYNGEE. The CDR3 sequence is CASSVTQGSYGYTF. The CDR3 DNA follows: TGTGCCAGCAGCGTGACACAGGGAAGCTATGGCTACACCTTC.

V gene TRBV2 combines with J gene TRBJ1-1, with a tentative D call TRBD1 (6 bases). CDR1 is SNHLY and CDR2 is FYNNEI in the germline V gene. CDR3 length: 14 amino acids. Trimming stripped 6 bases from V and 5 bases from J, with 16 bases between. CDR3 sequence: CASRPGTPKTEAFF. The CDR3 DNA follows: TGTGCCAGCAGACCAGGGACACCCAAGACTGAAGCTTTCTTT. The full variable domain, rest sourced from reference TRBV2 and TRBJ1-1, is EPEVTQTPSHQVTQMGQEVILRCVPISNHLYFYWYRQILGQKVEFLVSFYNNEISEKSEIFDDQFSVERPDGSNFTLKIRSTKLEDSAMYFCASRPGTPKTEAFFGQGTRLTVV.

This chain joins TRBV11-2 and TRBJ2-7, with TRBD1 identical over 9 bases. Losses at the gene ends were 5 bases for V and 2 bases for J; bases not matched to a gene: 7. The CDR3 sequence is 15 residues long. CDR1 and CDR2 (germline): SGHAT, FQNNGV. CDR3 sequence reads: CASSQLTGGAYEQYF. Written as DNA, the CDR3 is TGTGCCAGCAGCCAACTGACAGGGGGTGCCTACGAGCAGTACTTC.

The count of this clone is one. The chain combines TRBV28 with TRBJ2-5; maybe TRBD1 (6 bases). Germline assignment: CDR1 MDHEN and CDR2 SYDVKM. V shed 11 bases and J shed 3 bases, with 13 bases lying between them. The CDR3 runs to 12 residues. In DNA form, the CDR3 reads TGTGCCGCAAGGGGACAAGAAGAGACCCAGTACTTC. Translation gives CAARGQEETQYF.

The J gene is TRBJ2-7, the V gene TRBV28; 7 bases agree with TRBD2. The germline CDR1 and CDR2 sequences are MDHEN and SYDVKM. The CDR3 extends over 15 amino acids. After removal of 6 bases from V and 4 bases from J, the junction contained 12 bases not matched to a gene. The DNA of the CDR3 is TGTGCCAGCAGCGGTGTGGGGGGGGTATATTACGAGCAGTACTTC. Its translation is CASSGVGGVYYEQYF.

This clone has a single count. This chain uses TRBV9 with TRBJ2-1, with 8 bases aligning to TRBD2. This CDR3 has 14 residues. V lost 3 bases, J lost 9 bases, and 8 bases stayed unmatched. Germline CDR1 and CDR2: SGDLS and YYNGEE. CDR3 bases: TGTGCCAGCAGCGACCAGCGGGGGCCAAGTGAGCAGTTCTTC. It is translated as CASSDQRGPSEQFF. Supplemented by reference TRBV9 and TRBJ2-1, the full variable domain reads DSGVTQTPKHLITATGQRVTLRCSPRSGDLSVYWYQQSLDQGLQFLIQYYNGEERAKGNILERFSAQQFPDLHSELNLSSLELGDSALYFCASSDQRGPSEQFFGPGTRLTVL.

The J gene is TRBJ2-1, the V gene TRBV14; 13 bases fit TRBD2. The germline V gene has CDR1 SGHDN and CDR2 FVKESK. The CDR3 is made up of 18 amino acids. Trimming cost V 1 base and J 6 bases; bases outside gene matches: 9. CDR3 amino acids: CASSQVWSGLAGPNEQFF. The DNA of the CDR3 is TGTGCCAGCAGCCAAGTTTGGTCGGGACTAGCGGGACCCAATGAGCAGTTCTTC.

In this sample, this clone turned up once. The chain joins TRBV9 to TRBJ2-7, with 9 bases fitting TRBD2. Germline lookup yields CDR1 SGDLS and CDR2 YYNGEE. The CDR3 runs 14 residues. V was pared by 4 bases and J by 7 bases, with 9 bases of the junction left unmatched. The CDR3 sequence: CASSPTSGRWEQYF. CDR3 nucleotide sequence: TGTGCCAGCAGCCCGACTAGCGGTAGGTGGGAGCAGTACTTC. The complete variable domain, with remaining parts taken from reference TRBV9 and TRBJ2-7, reads DSGVTQTPKHLITATGQRVTLRCSPRSGDLSVYWYQQSLDQGLQFLIQYYNGEERAKGNILERFSAQQFPDLHSELNLSSLELGDSALYFCASSPTSGRWEQYFGPGTRLTVT.

This chain links TRBV5-6 with TRBJ1-5; TRBD1 aligns across 8 bases. The CDR3 is made up of 14 amino acids. Germline V gene data show CDR1 as SGHDT and CDR2 as YYEEEE. Germline trimming cut 5 bases from V and 6 bases from J; bases unmatched to any gene: 7. This chain's CDR3 is CASSTTGGGQPQHF. The CDR3 DNA follows: TGTGCCAGCAGTACTACAGGGGGTGGTCAGCCCCAGCATTTT.

V usage is TRBV28 and J usage is TRBJ1-3; perhaps TRBD1 as D (5 bases). The CDR3 covers 15 residues. Germline V CDR1 and CDR2: MDHEN, SYDVKM. The ends were cut back, 6 bases at V and 4 bases at J, with 16 bases in the middle. DNA of the CDR3: TGTGCCAGCAGCTCTGCTGGGGCGCAGGGAAACACCATATATTTT. It is translated as CASSSAGAQGNTIYF.